This TCR beta chain derives from a study of cytomegalovirus exposure and HLA in healthy donors. Study-wide findings and caveats: Despite most TCR sequences being rare, some public TCRs occurred in many donors. It was 150 to 200 TCR beta chains that were listed as cytomegalovirus-associated. For cytomegalovirus status, the classifier reportedly gave diagnoses with high specificity and sensitivity. TCR clusters originating in the first cohort tended to co-occur in the approximately 130 validation repertoires, according to a later analysis.

In regard to this clone: Its antigen remains unidentified.

TCRdb's copy holds only in-frame clones and misses some; the assay was immunoSEQ multiplex PCR. The data show about 56,000 clones, 93% seen once. The CDR3 loop spans 13 amino acids. The germline V gene encodes CDR1 SQVTM and CDR2 ANQGSEA. Trimming took 5 bases from V and 4 from J; bases not matched to a gene: 4. The clonotype was recovered from a woman aged 18-35 years in good health and CMV-seropositive. The chain recombines TRBV29-1 with TRBJ2-7, with TRBD1 identical over 11 bases. Material for sequencing was PBMCs. The CDR3: CSVRTGGRYEQYF. The CDR3 nucleotides read TGCAGCGTTCGGACAGGGGGCAGGTACGAGCAGTACTTC.